The clone carrying this T cell receptor beta chain was counted at least ten times. What it binds is unknown. The CDR3 covers 17 residues. V shed 6 bases and J shed 1 base, with 19 bases lying between them. The data originate from a study of identical twins. Broader study findings: Excess twin sharing in beta out-of-frame sequences was weaker. Abundant beta clonotypes from cord blood bore fewer insertions; memory repertoires lacked this pattern. The authors noted that invariant MAIT and iNKT cells could partly confound zero-insertion analyses.

Template switching, a step in the protocol, added a universal primer site, and cDNA carried unique molecular identifiers. TCRdb re-derived calls from the 5' RACE reads in MiXCR, one entry per CDR3 protein. The sample lists about 220,000 distinct CDR3 sequences, around 8% seen once, with less than 2% in the top ten. This same sample was also part of a study on yellow fever vaccine responses in identical twins.

The source is a woman between 18 and 29 years old in good health. Material for sequencing was memory (CD45RO+) T cells sorted from blood. The V call is TRBV12-3 or TRBV12-4, the J call TRBJ1-5; D possibly corresponds to TRBD1 (6 bases). DNA for the CDR3: TGTGCCAGCAGAATGCTGGGCAGGGGAGCGAGCAATCAGCCCCAGCATTTT. The encoded protein is CASRMLGRGASNQPQHF.